Each of the 9 T cell receptor beta chains below was sequenced from the same sample in a study of T cell repertoires in cytomegalovirus infection. No antigen is known for these receptors. TCRdb re-derived calls from the reads in MiXCR, one entry per CDR3 protein. The sample contains about 480,000 distinct CDR3 sequences, around 35% of which appear only once. Source: cultured PBMCs, taken from culture after CMV antigen stimulation. The receptors shown here come from a human donor in good health (CMV status not recorded). Some clones in this sample may be carry-over from other donors' samples.

This clonotype was recorded a few times. V gene TRBV28 combines with J gene TRBJ2-3; 10 nucleotides agree with TRBD2. After removal of 3 bases from V and 5 bases from J, the junction contained 8 bases not matched to a gene. This CDR3 has 16 amino acids. CDR1 is MDHEN and CDR2 is SYDVKM in the germline V gene. This chain's CDR3 is CASSFSLAGVRDTQYF. CDR3 DNA sequence: TGTGCCAGCAGTTTCTCCCTAGCGGGAGTAAGAGATACGCAGTATTTT.

This clonotype occurred a few times. This sequence joins TRBV7-2 and TRBJ1-2; the D is unclear. V lost 5 bases and J 1 base, leaving 14 bases between the germline ends. The CDR3 contains 15 residues. CDR1 is SGHTA, CDR2 FQGNSA, per germline. As DNA, the CDR3 is TGTGCCAGCAGCCCCGGGGTGTCCTTTAACTATGGCTACACCTTC. Translating gives CASSPGVSFNYGYTF. Drawing the rest from reference TRBV7-2 and TRBJ1-2, the complete variable domain is GAGVSQSPSNKVTEKGKDVELRCDPISGHTALYWYRQSLGQGLEFLIYFQGNSAPDKSGLPSDRFSAERTGGSVSTLTIQRTQQEDSAVYLCASSPGVSFNYGYTFGSGTRLTVV.

The J gene is TRBJ2-1, the V gene TRBV4-1; D might be TRBD1 (8 bases). The CDR3 sequence is 17 residues long. V was clipped by 0 bases and J by 12 bases, with 24 bases between them. The germline gives CDR1 MGHRA, CDR2 YSYEKL. CDR3 sequence (DNA): TGCGCCAGCAGCCAAGACAGGGGGCTCCTAGGGGGGGTCGGGCAGTTCTTC. It yields the protein CASSQDRGLLGGVGQFF.

Only a few counts were recorded for this clonotype. The rearrangement uses TRBV6-2 or TRBV6-3 and TRBJ2-7; 7 bases line up with TRBD2. The ends lost 2 bases at V and 1 base at J; junction bases unmatched: 8. The CDR3 is made up of 16 amino acids. Germline assignment: CDR1 MNHEY and CDR2 SVGEGT. The CDR3 region is CASSYRLLALSYEQYF. The CDR3 DNA sequence: TGTGCCAGCAGTTACCGTTTACTAGCGCTTTCCTACGAGCAGTACTTC.

This clonotype was found a few times. This chain connects TRBV10-3 to TRBJ2-3; D gene ambiguous. V lost 8 bases to trimming and J lost 3 bases, with 9 bases between them. The CDR3 loop spans 12 amino acids. Per germline, CDR1 ENHRY and CDR2 SYGVKD. The CDR3 reads CAIARDTDTQYF. CDR3 nucleotides: TGTGCCATCGCCCGAGATACAGATACGCAGTATTTT.

This clonotype appeared a few times. The chain recombines TRBV6-5 with TRBJ2-1; 7 positions agree with TRBD1. The germline V gene has CDR1 MNHEY and CDR2 SVGAGI. The CDR3 contains 15 residues. The trim removed 2 bases at V and 2 bases at J, leaving 3 bases unmatched. The CDR3: CASSYGQGAYNEQFF. CDR3 nucleotides: TGTGCCAGCAGTTACGGGCAGGGGGCCTACAATGAGCAGTTCTTC.

This clonotype was picked up a small number of times. The chain uses TRBV11-2 and TRBJ1-1; TRBD1 might be the D (6 bases). The CDR3 runs 14 residues. Germline loops: CDR1 SGHAT, CDR2 FQNNGV. V was pared by 4 bases and J by 3 bases, with 12 bases between. CDR3 amino acids: CASSSQGVDTEAFF. The CDR3 coding sequence is TGTGCCAGCAGCTCACAGGGTGTGGACACTGAAGCTTTCTTT. Full variable domain (rest looked up from reference TRBV11-2 and TRBJ1-1): EAGVAQSPRYKIIEKRQSVAFWCNPISGHATLYWYQQILGQGPKLLIQFQNNGVVDDSQLPKDRFSAERLKGVDSTLKIQPAKLEDSAVYLCASSSQGVDTEAFFGQGTRLTVV.

Concerning this clonotype itself: This may be a read error: a much more frequent sequence differs by one nucleotide. The chain joins TRBV7-2 to TRBJ2-1; D unresolved. This CDR3 region has 15 residues. Trimming pared 1 base from V and 0 bases from J, leaving 7 bases between. Germline V gene lookup returns CDR1 SGHTA and CDR2 FQGNSA. This CDR3 is CASSLEASSYNEQFF. The CDR3 nucleotides are TGTGCCAGCAGCTTAGAGGCGAGCTCCTACAATGAGCAGTTCTTC.

In its sample, this clonotype was seen a few times. This chain connects TRBV6-1 to TRBJ2-7, with 9 bases fitting TRBD2. Germline CDR1 and CDR2: MNHNS and SASEGT. The trim removed 4 bases at V and 1 base at J, leaving 5 bases unmatched. The CDR3 loop spans 15 amino acids. The CDR3 here is CASSVISGGSYEQYV. As DNA, the CDR3 is TGTGCCAGCAGTGTTATAAGCGGGGGGTCCTACGAGCAGTACGTC.